Presented here are 32 T cell receptor beta chains from one specimen sequenced in a study of post-analysis software for immune sequencing data. General observations from the study: TRBV5-6, TRBV5-1 and TRBV20-1 were among several TRBV segments more frequent in patients than controls.

Unique molecular identifiers featured in each of the TCR beta cDNA libraries. TCRdb reanalysed the PCR reads using MiXCR and keeps one entry per CDR3 protein. The data contain hundreds of thousands of distinct CDR3 sequences, 53% of them singletons. No antigen has been assigned to these receptors. The sequencing sample was made of blood. The receptors come from a girl between 10 and 17 years old with multiple sclerosis.

V usage is TRBV7-6 and J usage is TRBJ2-7; possible D gene TRBD1, 6 bases. The CDR3 extends over 15 amino acids. CDR1 is SGHVS and CDR2 is FNYEAQ in the germline V gene. Trimming cost V 5 bases and J 5 bases, with 19 bases left between them. DNA for the CDR3: TGTGCCAGCAGCAAACAGGGCCTCCGCCCGGACGAGCAGTACTTC. It encodes CASSKQGLRPDEQYF.

CDR3 DNA sequence: TGCAGCGTTCTAAACCGGGACATGACCGGGGAGCTGTTTTTT. This translates into CSVLNRDMTGELFF. The chain joins TRBV29-1 to TRBJ2-2; D is possibly TRBD1 (6 bases). The CDR3 extends over 14 amino acids. Trimming left V 5 bases short and J 5 bases short, with 15 bases between. Germline CDR1 and CDR2: SQVTM and ANQGSEA.

The rearrangement joins TRBV28 to TRBJ1-1, with 8 positions matching TRBD1. The CDR3 consists of 14 residues. The germline gives CDR1 MDHEN, CDR2 SYDVKM. V dropped 10 bases and J dropped 4; count of bases not matched to a gene: 11. CDR3 protein: CATHVSQGGTEAFF. CDR3 bases: TGTGCCACCCATGTCTCACAGGGGGGCACTGAAGCTTTCTTT.

On this clonotype: Because it lacks the conserved phenylalanine or tryptophan at the end, this CDR3 is likely a read error. The chain links TRBV20-1 to TRBJ2-3, with 11 bases that match TRBD2. J gave up 5 bases and V 0 bases, and 4 bases lay outside the gene matches. The CDR3 totals 15 residues. The V gene's germline CDR1 is DFQATT and CDR2 SNEGSKA (reference sequence). The DNA of the CDR3 is TGCAGTGCTAGAGATCGCCTAGCGGGGGGAGATACGCAGTATTGT. It specifies CSARDRLAGGDTQYC.

The V and J genes are TRBV4-1 and TRBJ2-1, with D perhaps matching TRBD2 (6 bases). V dropped 3 bases and J dropped 12 bases, with 15 bases sitting between them. This CDR3 has 13 residues. Germline lookup yields CDR1 MGHRA and CDR2 YSYEKL. The chain's CDR3 is CASSQVLAELQFF. In DNA, the CDR3 is TGCGCCAGCAGCCAGGTCTTAGCGGAACTGCAGTTCTTC.

In its sample, this clonotype was seen a few times. CDR3 region: CSARDRGLLRGNEQFF. The DNA for the CDR3 is TGCAGTGCTAGGGACAGGGGCCTCCTTAGGGGCAATGAGCAGTTCTTC. V gene TRBV20-1 combines with J gene TRBJ2-1, with 9 bases matching TRBD1. Per the germline V gene, CDR1 is DFQATT and CDR2 is SNEGSKA (reference sequence). There are 16 residues in the CDR3. The V gene end was trimmed by 3 bases and the J gene end by 6 bases; junction bases not matched to a gene: 12.

This clonotype was seen once. This sequence joins TRBV4-2 and TRBJ2-7; TRBD1 aligns across 9 bases. This CDR3 has 15 residues. After removal of 1 base from V and 4 bases from J, the junction contained 5 bases not matched to a gene. Germline CDR1 reads LGHNA; CDR2 reads YNFKEQ. The CDR3 region has the DNA TGTGCCAGCAGCCAAGTACGGACAGGGGAATACGAGCAGTACGTC. This codes for CASSQVRTGEYEQYV.

This sequence joins TRBV3-1 and TRBJ2-7; D is uncertain. CDR3 size: 13 residues. From germline, CDR1 is LGHDT and CDR2 YNNKEL (reference sequence). Between the trimmed V and J ends, which lost 4 bases and 4 bases, there was a span of 11 bases. The CDR3 region has the DNA TGTGCCAGCAGCCCCTCACTGAGGTACGAGCAGTACTTC. Protein: CASSPSLRYEQYF.

This clonotype was found a few times. The chain recombines TRBV20-1 with TRBJ2-7; maybe TRBD2 (6 bases). The germline CDR1 and CDR2 sequences are DFQATT and SNEGSKA (reference sequence). V dropped 1 base and J dropped 3 bases, with 10 bases sitting between them. The CDR3 consists of 13 residues. This CDR3 is CSARAGRGYEQYF. The CDR3 region has the DNA TGCAGTGCTAGAGCGGGGCGGGGCTACGAGCAGTACTTC.

The V and J genes are TRBV29-1 and TRBJ1-1; D perhaps matches TRBD1 (5 bases). Trimming removed 6 bases at V and 1 base at J, with 12 bases between. Germline V gives CDR1 SQVTM, CDR2 ANQGSEA. The CDR3 consists of 13 residues. The CDR3, as DNA: TGCAGCGTACTAGGGGTGTGGAACACTGAAGCTTTCTTT. Translation gives CSVLGVWNTEAFF.

V usage is TRBV7-3 and J usage is TRBJ2-1, with D unresolved. V was trimmed by 5 bases and J by 8 bases, leaving 16 bases between them. The CDR3 is 14 residues long. Looked up from germline, CDR1 is SGHTA and CDR2 is FQGTGA. CDR3 protein: CASSPTSLAYEQFF. The CDR3, as DNA: TGTGCCAGCAGCCCAACATCCCTCGCCTATGAGCAGTTCTTC.

The J gene is TRBJ2-3, the V gene TRBV7-2, with 12 positions matching TRBD1. The CDR3 length is 17 residues. Trimming at V came to 5 bases and at J to 6 bases, leaving 12 bases not matched to a gene. Germline V CDR1 and CDR2: SGHTA, FQGNSA. The CDR3 reads CASSPFRDRGRSDTQYF. The CDR3 nucleotides read TGTGCCAGCAGCCCGTTCCGGGACAGGGGGCGCTCGGATACGCAGTATTTT.

V and J are TRBV3-1 and TRBJ2-3; the D gene is possibly TRBD1 (5 bases). Germline CDR1 and CDR2: LGHDT and YNNKEL (reference sequence). V shed 2 bases and J shed 1 base, with 10 bases lying between them. CDR3 length: 15 residues. The CDR3 loop reads CASSQQGARTDTQYF. CDR3 in DNA: TGTGCCAGCAGCCAACAGGGTGCCCGCACAGATACGCAGTATTTT.

This chain connects TRBV2 to TRBJ1-2; D remains unclear. Germline V gene data show CDR1 as SNHLY and CDR2 as FYNNEI. V was trimmed by 8 bases and J by 4 bases, leaving 23 bases between them. The CDR3 contains 16 residues. The CDR3 DNA follows: TGTGCCAGCGGTCCATACCAGACGGGGATACCCTATGGCTACACCTTC. Residues: CASGPYQTGIPYGYTF.

Only a few counts were recorded for this clonotype. This chain uses TRBV3-1 with TRBJ2-7, with 10 bases that match TRBD2. The CDR3 contains 16 residues. V shed 8 bases, J shed 2 bases, and the junction held 12 bases outside the gene matches. Germline V gene data show CDR1 as LGHDT and CDR2 as YNNKEL (reference sequence). The CDR3 sequence is CASSRTASGGPYEQYF. The CDR3 nucleotides are TGTGCCAGCTCCCGAACTGCTAGCGGGGGACCCTACGAGCAGTACTTC.

V and J are TRBV7-3 and TRBJ2-7; 7 bases map to TRBD1. Per the germline V gene, CDR1 is SGHTA and CDR2 is FQGTGA. The CDR3 totals 15 residues. Trimming at V came to 4 bases and at J to 0 bases, leaving 6 bases not matched to a gene. CDR3 sequence reads: CASSSNRGPSYEQYF. In DNA form, the CDR3 reads TGTGCCAGCAGCTCGAACAGGGGTCCCTCCTACGAGCAGTACTTC.

This chain links TRBV29-1 with TRBJ2-2; TRBD1 is a possible D gene (6 bases). Germline V gene sequence: CDR1 SQVTM, CDR2 ANQGSEA. Trimming took off 0 bases at V and 4 bases at J, with 12 bases between the two ends. This CDR3 contains 15 residues. CDR3: CSVEDRQGSTGELFF. CDR3 in DNA: TGCAGCGTTGAAGATAGGCAGGGGAGCACCGGGGAGCTGTTTTTT.

V and J are TRBV4-1 and TRBJ2-7, with D possibly TRBD2 on 6 matching bases. V was cut by 6 bases and J by 2 bases, with 17 bases left in between. Germline V lookup: CDR1 MGHRA, CDR2 YSYEKL. The CDR3 runs 15 residues. The CDR3 region is CASRPTFAGTYEQYF. The CDR3 coding sequence is TGCGCCAGCAGGCCTACTTTTGCGGGAACCTACGAGCAGTACTTC.

This sequence joins TRBV6-6 and TRBJ2-7; 9 bases fit TRBD1. The CDR3 loop spans 15 amino acids. The V gene end was trimmed by 0 bases and the J gene end by 7 bases; junction bases not matched to a gene: 7. Germline V CDR1 and CDR2: MNHNY, SVGAGI (reference sequence). The CDR3 loop is CASSYSSQGAGEQYF. Written as DNA, the CDR3 is TGTGCCAGCAGTTACTCCTCACAGGGGGCAGGGGAGCAGTACTTC.

A few counts support this clonotype. The chain has TRBV7-2 and TRBJ2-7; possibly TRBD2 for D (5 bases). Germline V gives CDR1 SGHTA, CDR2 FQGNSA. This CDR3 is 13 amino acids long. V was pared by 5 bases and J by 4 bases, with 12 bases between. The DNA of the CDR3 is TGTGCCAGCAGCCGTAAATCGGGATACGAGCAGTACTTC. This codes for CASSRKSGYEQYF.

V is TRBV20-1 and J is TRBJ2-3, with 7 bases lining up with TRBD1. The CDR3 length is 16 residues. V lost 5 bases and J lost 0; bases outside the gene matches: 11. The V gene's germline CDR1 is DFQATT and CDR2 SNEGSKA (reference sequence). CDR3 sequence: CSAGSTGLPSTDTQYF. DNA for the CDR3: TGCAGTGCTGGTTCGACAGGGCTCCCTAGCACAGATACGCAGTATTTT.

This chain uses TRBV12-3 or TRBV12-4 with TRBJ2-7; TRBD1 agrees at 11 bases. The CDR3 is made up of 14 amino acids. Losses at the gene ends were 6 bases for V and 10 bases for J; bases not matched to a gene: 11. CDR3 sequence (DNA): TGTGCCAGCAGGCCGGGACAGGGGGAAGAGCCCCAGTACTTC. This translates into CASRPGQGEEPQYF.

This clonotype has only one observation. The chain combines TRBV10-2 with TRBJ2-1, with TRBD2 matching 10 bases. Losses at the gene ends were 9 bases for V and 3 bases for J; bases not matched to a gene: 11. The CDR3 extends over 16 amino acids. The germline CDR1 and CDR2 sequences are WSHSY and SAAADI. CDR3 in amino acids: CASRGASGSIYNEQFF. The CDR3 coding sequence is TGCGCCAGTCGGGGGGCTAGCGGGAGTATCTACAATGAGCAGTTCTTC.

The chain recombines TRBV30 with TRBJ2-7; the D gene is possibly TRBD2 (7 bases). The CDR3 sequence is 15 residues long. Trimming removed 2 bases from V and 2 bases from J, with 16 bases in between. The V gene's germline CDR1 is GTSNPN and CDR2 SVGIG (reference sequence). The CDR3 here is CAWSRGGRGAYEQYF. As DNA, the CDR3 is TGTGCCTGGAGTAGGGGGGGGAGGGGAGCCTACGAGCAGTACTTC.

This clonotype occurred a few times. The rearrangement joins TRBV14 to TRBJ1-1, with D hard to call. CDR3 length: 13 residues. V was pared by 3 bases and J by 0 bases, with 5 bases between. Germline CDR1 is SGHDN and CDR2 is FVKESK. The chain's CDR3 is CASSQVMNTEAFF. The CDR3 region has the DNA TGTGCCAGCAGCCAGGTCATGAACACTGAAGCTTTCTTT.

This clonotype was counted a few times. The V gene is TRBV3-1, the J gene TRBJ2-1; D call uncertain. The CDR3 is 12 residues long. With 4 bases removed from V and 10 bases from J, the gap between germline ends came to 11 bases. The germline CDR1 and CDR2 sequences are LGHDT and YNNKEL (reference sequence). The CDR3 DNA reads TGTGCCAGCAGCCTCGAACTAAGGGAGCAGTTCTTC. The encoded protein is CASSLELREQFF.

This chain uses TRBV5-1 with TRBJ2-1; D call uncertain. Germline-derived CDR1 and CDR2 are SGHRS and YFSETQ. This CDR3 contains 13 residues. V shed 0 bases and J shed 6 bases, with 7 bases lying between them. CDR3 in amino acids: CASSLETSNEQFF. CDR3 sequence (DNA): TGCGCCAGCAGCTTGGAAACCAGCAATGAGCAGTTCTTC.

The V call is TRBV3-1, the J call TRBJ2-3, with TRBD2 matching over 8 bases. Trimming at V came to 4 bases and at J to 1 base, leaving 7 bases not matched to a gene. Germline CDR1 reads LGHDT; CDR2 reads YNNKEL (reference sequence). The CDR3 is 16 residues long. The CDR3 spells CASSPRTSYGTDTQYF. In DNA form, the CDR3 reads TGTGCCAGCAGCCCTCGGACTAGCTACGGCACAGATACGCAGTATTTT.

This chain links TRBV6-1 with TRBJ2-5; 8 nucleotides agree with TRBD1. V lost 1 base, J lost 11 bases, and 9 bases stayed unmatched. From germline, CDR1 is MNHNS and CDR2 SASEGT. This CDR3 has 14 residues. CDR3 amino acids: CASSEGSGGNEQYF. The CDR3 DNA follows: TGTGCCAGCAGTGAAGGTTCAGGGGGCAATGAGCAGTACTTC.

The gene calls are TRBV7-3 and TRBJ2-3; TRBD1 is a possible D gene (6 bases). The CDR3 length is 17 residues. CDR1 SGHTA and CDR2 FQGTGA come from the germline V gene. V dropped 8 bases and J dropped 2 bases, with 23 bases sitting between them. CDR3 DNA sequence: TGTGCCAGCCGGAGTGGGAGCCCCCAGGGGTACACAGATACGCAGTATTTT. As protein: CASRSGSPQGYTDTQYF. The full variable domain, rest sourced from reference TRBV7-3 and TRBJ2-3, is GAGVSQTPSNKVTEKGKYVELRCDPISGHTALYWYRQSLGQGPEFLIYFQGTGAADDSGLPNDRFFAVRPEGSVSTLKIQRTERGDSAVYLCASRSGSPQGYTDTQYFGPGTRLTVL.

The chain uses TRBV10-3 and TRBJ2-4, with D perhaps being TRBD1 or TRBD2 (6 bases each). V lost 3 bases and J lost 13, with 19 bases in between. CDR1 ENHRY and CDR2 SYGVKD come from the germline V gene. The CDR3 runs to 14 residues. CDR3 DNA: TGTGCCATCAGTGAAAGGGGGGTTCCGTGGGAGCAGTACTTC. It encodes CAISERGVPWEQYF.

The table lists this clonotype with a count of one. This rearrangement joins TRBV5-1 to TRBJ2-4; D tentatively fits TRBD1 or TRBD2 (6 bases each). Trimming stripped 5 bases from V and 7 bases from J, with 16 bases between. The CDR3 consists of 14 residues. Germline-derived CDR1 and CDR2 are SGHRS and YFSETQ. The CDR3 region has the DNA TGCGCCAGCAGTCAAGGGGGGCCGGGTAACATTCAGTACTTC. This translates into CASSQGGPGNIQYF.